This TCR beta chain was recorded in a study of vaccination and CD4 T cells after COVID-19 (dated by TCRdb to about 2022). Study-wide context: SARS-CoV-2 positivity had been established in the convalescent patients by nasal swab PCR, and mild disease was recorded in roughly 9 of these patients and severe disease in one. The convalescent cohort comprised six males and four females, including two Hispanic individuals, seven Caucasians, two Asians and one multiracial person. Two doses of either the Pfizer-BioNTech BNT162b2 vaccine (n=8) or the Moderna mRNA-1273 vaccine (n=2) were administered to participants. Post-COVID blood samples were collected from convalescent patients a median of around 100 days after diagnosis, with a range of about 35 to 161 days. Post-vaccine blood samples were collected a median of about 72 days after the second vaccine dose, ranging from roughly 13 to 241 days. For stimulating the cultures, overlapping spike peptide pools were used, derived from SARS-CoV-2 as well as from the common cold coronaviruses HCoV-NL63, HCoV-OC43 and HCoV-229E. In control cultures, a CEFX viral epitope pool was used as positive control, an HIV-1 Nef peptide pool was used as negative control, or no peptide was added. In 10 COVID-19 convalescent patients and a few infection-naive healthy vaccine recipients, researchers compared the spike-specific CD4+ TCR repertoire from before mRNA vaccination with the repertoire from after. The full study reports these points: The median number of SARS-CoV-2-reactive clonotypes rose from about 19 after infection to 38 after vaccination, but the change was not significant. Among the post-vaccine SARS-CoV-2-reactive clones in convalescent patients, a median 86.3% showed up only after vaccination, which suggests vaccine-specific priming. Of the vaccine-specific clones in convalescent patients, 304 of 307, or nearly all, reacted only to SARS-CoV-2 spike and did not cross-react with common cold coronaviruses. The study included relatively few convalescent patients and did not analyze early timepoints after natural infection.

In the case of this clonotype: The clone's antigen remains unknown. No base-level quality is on record; no much larger clone is a single base apart.

V drops 2 bases and J drops 3 bases, leaving 5 bases in between. From the cysteine up to the phenylalanine, the CDR3 has a length of 13 residues. The CDR3 DNA has 39 bases and is translated from base 1. The germline V gene supplies CDR1 MNHEY and CDR2 SVGAGI. Receptor libraries were prepared by PCR. DNA from cultured CD4+ T cells underwent TCR sequencing with the Oncomine TCR Beta short-read assay at the Johns Hopkins FTIC core. The QIAamp micro DNA kit was used to extract genomic DNA from the cultured CD4+ T cells. Oncomine TCR Beta libraries made from cultured CD4+ T cells were pooled using unique dual indexes and sequenced on an Illumina iSeq 100. Per the original workflow: Non-productive sequences were removed, and CDR3s not starting with C, not ending with F or W, or shorter than 7 amino acids were discarded. Antigen-specific clonotypes were identified using the MANAFEST web application through comparison of peptide-stimulated wells with reference and other culture wells. To be called positive, a clone needed an FDR below 0.05, an odds ratio above 5, and a productive frequency above 0.1% in at least two of three replicate wells. Cross-reactive clonotypes were defined as significantly expanded in both SARS-CoV-2 spike wells and at least one common cold coronavirus spike condition. Similarity between CDR3 sequences was evaluated in R version 3.6.1 using Levenshtein distances (stringdist) and unrooted phylogenetic trees (ape). The public sequencing data were trimmed at Q25 with fastp and processed into clonotypes with MiXCR by TCRdb, which kept only in-frame beta chains. CDR3 protein duplicates are merged, each entry listing the most common genes and DNA. The V and J calls, along with clone size, are taken from TCRdb and not from the paper's own processing. This sample holds more than 15,000 distinct CDR3 sequences; less than 30% were observed only once. The top ten clones comprise approximately 17% of the sample.

The sample's treatment or condition label is to be understood as: approximately nine-day PBMC culture with coronavirus spike peptide pools or control peptides (ViraFEST assay). To expand antigen-specific T cells with peptide pools and then pick out the expanded clonotypes through TCR sequencing, the study relied on the ViraFEST assay. Positive SARS-CoV-2 PCR tests in the convalescent patients dated from March to December 2020, before Alpha, Beta and Delta variants emerged in the United States. Each well held about 2 million PBMCs cultured in IMDM containing roughly 5% human AB serum and approximately 9.1 IU/ml IL-2, with 8.5 to 10 ug/ml peptide pools added. On days 3 and 7, half of the culture medium was replaced with fresh IL-2-containing medium. After less than twelve days of culture, CD4+ T cells were isolated by negative selection with the EasySep CD4+ T cell isolation kit. PBMCs were separated from whole blood using Ficoll-Paque Plus gradient centrifugation and then either used fresh or cryopreserved at -140C. In general, triplicate wells were set up for every culture condition.

The chain is encoded by TRBV6-5 joined to TRBJ1-3; a weak D assignment points to TRBD1 (5 bases agree). The specimen sequenced was cultured CD4+ T cells from blood. The receptor comes from a human donor with COVID-19. The CDR3 in this case is CASSYGGGNTIYF. At the DNA level, the sequence is TGTGCCAGCAGTTACGGGGGTGGAAACACCATATATTTT.